This T cell receptor (beta chain) stems from a study of beta chain features in type 1 diabetes. About this clone itself: Its antigen remains unknown.

Germline V CDR1 and CDR2: KGHSH, LQKENI. The germline V and J ends were trimmed by 6 bases and 0 bases, with 9 bases remaining between them. The CDR3 length is 15 residues. Study findings and constraints: TCRB CDR3s from Type 1 diabetes patients were moderately but significantly shorter in all four CD4+ subsets.

The study reverse transcribed the entire isolated RNA, so it sequenced expressed TCRB transcripts. Here immunoSEQ multiplex PCR was the method, and the copy in TCRdb shows in-frame clones only, minus some. The sample has more than 550,000 clones, over 13% seen once. This receptor was taken from a man aged 18-30 years with type 1 diabetes. The material sequenced was naive CD4+ T cells from blood. The J gene is TRBJ2-6, the V gene TRBV18; D uncertain. This CDR3 reads CASSPSVSGANVLTF. The CDR3 region has the DNA TGTGCCAGCTCCCCAAGCGTCTCTGGGGCCAACGTCCTGACTTTC.